One sample yielded the 7 T cell receptor beta chains listed below, sequenced in a study of blood T cell repertoires in COVID-19. Here immunoSEQ multiplex PCR was the method, and the copy in TCRdb shows in-frame clones only, minus some. Of 250,000 to 300,000 clones in the sample, 70% to 90% are singletons; the top ten hold 3.5% to 4.5%. The material sequenced was peripheral blood. The receptors shown here come from a woman aged 40-49 years with acute or convalescent COVID-19.

The V call is TRBV9, the J call TRBJ2-5, with D perhaps TRBD2 (7 bases). Trimming removed 0 bases at V and 0 bases at J, with 12 bases between. Per the germline V gene, CDR1 is SGDLS and CDR2 is YYNGEE. This CDR3 is 16 amino acids long. CDR3 amino acids: CASSVGKGGNQETQYF. The CDR3 DNA reads as TGTGCCAGCAGCGTAGGGAAGGGGGGGAACCAAGAGACCCAGTACTTC.

This rearrangement joins TRBV7-9 to TRBJ2-2, with D hard to call. The ends were cut back, 8 bases at V and 3 bases at J, with 16 bases in the middle. The CDR3 consists of 15 residues. Germline V gene data show CDR1 as SEHNR and CDR2 as FQNEAQ (reference sequence). CDR3 coding DNA: TGTGCCAGCCTCAAGGCACAGAAGTACACCGGGGAGCTGTTTTTT. Translation gives CASLKAQKYTGELFF. Using reference TRBV7-9 and TRBJ2-2 for the parts outside the CDR3, the full variable domain is DTGVSQNPRHKITKRGQNVTFRCDPISEHNRLYWYRQTLGQGPEFLTYFQNEAQLEKSRLLSDRFSAERPKGSFSTLEIQRTEQGDSAMYLCASLKAQKYTGELFFGEGSRLTVL.

The chain combines TRBV28 with TRBJ2-5; 7 bases are a match to TRBD2. Germline values: CDR1 MDHEN, CDR2 SYDVKM. The CDR3 is 13 amino acids. After removal of 3 bases from V and 5 bases from J, the junction contained 3 bases not matched to a gene. CDR3 protein: CASSFFGRETQYF. CDR3 in DNA: TGTGCCAGCAGTTTCTTCGGGAGGGAGACCCAGTACTTC.

The chain has TRBV6-5 and TRBJ1-1, with TRBD1 matching 8 bases. Germline CDR1 is MNHEY and CDR2 is SVGAGI. V lost 6 bases and J lost 4; bases outside the gene matches: 4. The CDR3 covers 13 residues. CDR3 in amino acids: CASRTGGPTEAFF. The CDR3 DNA follows: TGTGCCAGCAGAACAGGGGGGCCCACTGAAGCTTTCTTT.

This chain connects TRBV3-1 (or the pseudogene TRBV3-2) to TRBJ1-2; possibly TRBD1 for D (5 bases). There are 13 residues in the CDR3. Trimming removed 7 bases from V and 3 bases from J, with 12 bases in between. In germline, CDR1 is LGHDT, CDR2 YNNKEL (reference sequence). The CDR3 loop reads CASTGGGDYGYTF. In DNA form, the CDR3 reads TGTGCCAGCACGGGGGGAGGCGACTATGGCTACACCTTC.

The chain carries TRBV7-8 and TRBJ2-1, with 7 bases lining up with TRBD2. V dropped 5 bases and J dropped 10; count of bases not matched to a gene: 11. CDR3 size: 14 residues. CDR1 SGHVS and CDR2 FQNEAQ come from the germline V gene. In DNA, the CDR3 is TGTGCCAGCAGCCCTAGACGGGTGCGGGGGGAGCAGTTCTTC. This translates into CASSPRRVRGEQFF. The variable domain in full, completed from reference TRBV7-8 and TRBJ2-1, reads GAGVSQSPRYKVAKRGQDVALRCDPISGHVSLFWYQQALGQGPEFLTYFQNEAQLDKSGLPSDRFFAERPEGSVSTLKIQRTQQEDSAVYLCASSPRRVRGEQFFGPGTRLTVL.

This rearrangement joins TRBV9 to TRBJ1-2; the D gene is possibly TRBD1 (5 bases). The ends were cut back, 4 bases at V and 0 bases at J, with 10 bases in the middle. Germline V gene sequence: CDR1 SGDLS, CDR2 YYNGEE. The CDR3 runs 14 residues. Here the CDR3 reads CASSPGGANYGYTF. CDR3 bases: TGTGCCAGCAGCCCCGGGGGAGCTAACTATGGCTACACCTTC.